This TCR beta chain is from a study of blood T cell repertoires in COVID-19. Study summary: Whether acute or convalescent, the COVID-19 samples came from the United States, Italy and Spain.

Germline V CDR1 and CDR2: LGHNT, FRNRAP. The CDR3 covers 12 residues. In the study's own analysis: Reference gene primer amplification in the assay estimated nucleated cell counts. The assay was immunoSEQ multiplex PCR, and TCRdb's table has in-frame clones only and misses some. V, J and clone size are those of that table, while D and trimming were read from the DNA. Among roughly 110,000 clones listed, around 85% were seen once. This clonotype was obtained from a human donor in a cohort sampled during active COVID-19. The V and J genes are TRBV12-5 and TRBJ2-7; TRBD1 matches at 8 bases. Sequences were obtained from peripheral blood. In DNA form, the CDR3 reads TGTGCAACCCGACAGGGGAGTTCCGAGCAGTACTTC. It translates to CATRQGSSEQYF.